These 18 T cell receptor beta chains were sequenced from one sample in a study of cytomegalovirus exposure and HLA in healthy donors. The primer mix had 60 Vbeta and 13 Jbeta primers. This table comes from immunoSEQ multiplex PCR, and its TCRdb copy is limited to in-frame clones, with some not included. The sample carries 250,000 or so clones, approximately 81% recorded once. The sequencing input was PBMCs. These receptors were taken from a human donor in good health.

This clone was observed a single time. This rearrangement joins TRBV19 to TRBJ2-1, with TRBD2 matching over 11 bases. CDR1 is LNHDA and CDR2 is SQIVND in the germline V gene (reference sequence). Trimming took 7 bases from V and 1 from J; bases not matched to a gene: 6. The CDR3 covers 16 residues. The CDR3 reads CASTLAGGGSYNEQFF. In DNA, the CDR3 is TGTGCCAGTACCTTAGCGGGAGGGGGTTCCTACAATGAGCAGTTCTTC. Full variable domain (remainder filled in from reference TRBV19 and TRBJ2-1): DGGITQSPKYLFRKEGQNVTLSCEQNLNHDAMYWYRQDPGQGLRLIYYSQIVNDFQKGDIAEGYSVSREKKESFPLTVTSAQKNPTAFYLCASTLAGGGSYNEQFFGPGTRLTVL.

This clone has a single count. This chain links TRBV5-4 with TRBJ2-1; 10 nucleotides agree with TRBD2. The trim removed 3 bases at V and 7 bases at J, leaving 10 bases unmatched. Germline lookup yields CDR1 SGHNT and CDR2 YYREEE (reference sequence). The CDR3 is made up of 16 amino acids. The CDR3 here is CASSSELAGDLNEQFF. The CDR3 region has the DNA TGTGCCAGCAGCTCCGAGCTAGCGGGAGATTTAAATGAGCAGTTCTTC. Full variable domain (outside the CDR3, taken from reference TRBV5-4 and TRBJ2-1): ETGVTQSPTHLIKTRGQQVTLRCSSQSGHNTVSWYQQALGQGPQFIFQYYREEENGRGNFPPRFSGLQFPNYSSELNVNALELDDSALYLCASSSELAGDLNEQFFGPGTRLTVL.

The chain has TRBV5-1 and TRBJ2-3; 7 bases are shared with TRBD2. Losses at the gene ends were 4 bases for V and 2 bases for J; bases not matched to a gene: 22. Looked up from germline, CDR1 is SGHRS and CDR2 is YFSETQ. The CDR3 extends over 20 amino acids. The CDR3 reads CASSPLYRARGTRLTDTQYF. CDR3 DNA sequence: TGCGCCAGCAGCCCTCTTTACCGGGCGCGGGGGACGCGGCTCACAGATACGCAGTATTTT.

J is TRBJ2-3 and V is TRBV11-2, with D possibly TRBD2 on 6 matching bases. V dropped 5 bases and J dropped 5 bases, with 20 bases sitting between them. Germline values: CDR1 SGHAT, CDR2 FQNNGV. The CDR3 consists of 16 residues. CDR3 nucleotides: TGTGCCAGCAGCCCCCCTTGGGGGAGGCACGGAGATACGCAGTATTTT. It encodes CASSPPWGRHGDTQYF.

The gene calls are TRBV5-1 and TRBJ1-3; D remains unclear. Trimming removed 5 bases at V and 1 base at J, with 10 bases between. This CDR3 is 14 amino acids long. From germline, CDR1 is SGHRS and CDR2 YFSETQ. CDR3 in amino acids: CASRPQNSGNTIYF. CDR3 nucleotide sequence: TGCGCCAGCAGGCCCCAGAATTCTGGAAACACCATATATTTT.

This clone was recorded a few times. V is TRBV7-8 and J is TRBJ2-7; 8 nucleotides align to TRBD1. The CDR3 spans 14 residues. Trimming took 5 bases from V and 3 from J; bases not matched to a gene: 6. Germline V gives CDR1 SGHVS, CDR2 FQNEAQ. As DNA, the CDR3 is TGTGCCAGCAGCAAAACAGGGGGAGGCTACGAGCAGTACTTC. Amino acid sequence: CASSKTGGGYEQYF.

In its sample, this clone was seen a few times. The chain combines TRBV11-3 with TRBJ2-7, with D maybe TRBD1 (5 bases). The V gene's germline CDR1 is SGHNT and CDR2 YENEEA. The CDR3 is made up of 18 amino acids. V was clipped by 5 bases and J by 0 bases, with 23 bases between them. DNA for the CDR3: TGTGCCAGCAGCCCCCTTAAAAAAGTGTGCAGGGACTCCTACGAGCAGTACTTC. Encoded protein: CASSPLKKVCRDSYEQYF.

CDR3 sequence reads: CASSLTGVSGANVLTF. The CDR3 DNA follows: TGTGCCAGCAGCTTGACAGGGGTCTCTGGGGCCAACGTCCTGACTTTC. The chain carries TRBV5-6 and TRBJ2-6, with 7 bases lining up with TRBD1. This CDR3 has 16 residues. Germline values: CDR1 SGHDT, CDR2 YYEEEE. The ends lost 1 base at V and 0 bases at J; junction bases unmatched: 1.

This clone was recorded a few times. The rearrangement links TRBV11-2 to TRBJ2-5; D is undetermined. There are 14 residues in the CDR3. The V end was cut by 1 base, the J end by 0 bases, with 6 bases between. CDR1 and CDR2 (germline): SGHAT, FQNNGV. The CDR3 spells CASSLVTNQETQYF. The CDR3 nucleotides are TGTGCCAGCAGCTTAGTTACAAACCAAGAGACCCAGTACTTC.

The chain is built from TRBV25-1 and TRBJ2-5; D is perhaps TRBD2 (6 bases). Judging by the DNA end, TRBJ2-7 fits better; the J call may be wrong. The germline CDR1 and CDR2 sequences are MGHDK and SYGVNS. CDR3 length equals 15 residues. CDR3 sequence (DNA): TGTGCCAGCAGTGAAGTAGGGACTCATTTCTACGAGCAGTACTTC. Translation: CASSEVGTHFYEQYF.

The chain carries TRBV6-5 and TRBJ1-4; 9 bases are a match to TRBD1. CDR1 is MNHEY and CDR2 is SVGAGI in the germline V gene. Unmatched junction bases numbered 7, after V lost 0 bases and J lost 8 bases. The CDR3 is 16 residues long. The CDR3 protein is CASSYSTGTGNEKLFF. In nucleotides, the CDR3 is TGTGCCAGCAGTTACTCTACCGGGACAGGGAACGAAAAACTGTTTTTT.

This clone was detected only a few times. The rearrangement joins TRBV2 to TRBJ2-5; 13 bases line up with TRBD2. CDR3 length equals 15 residues. Per germline, CDR1 SNHLY and CDR2 FYNNEI. Trimming took 5 bases from V and 5 from J; bases not matched to a gene: 5. The CDR3 coding sequence is TGTGCCAGCAGTCAAGGACTAGCGGGAGTTGAGACCCAGTACTTC. Amino acids: CASSQGLAGVETQYF.

This clone has a handful of counts. This sample also contains other DNA sequences that code for the same CDR3. V gene TRBV7-9 combines with J gene TRBJ2-7, with 7 bases matching TRBD1. Trimming took 2 bases from V and 3 from J; bases not matched to a gene: 4. The CDR3 consists of 14 residues. The germline CDR1 and CDR2 sequences are SEHNR and FQNEAQ (reference sequence). CDR3: CASSLRQGSYEQYF. The CDR3 DNA reads as TGTGCCAGCAGCTTAAGACAGGGAAGCTACGAGCAGTACTTC.

The chain is built from TRBV18 and TRBJ2-1; 7 nucleotides agree with TRBD1. V was clipped by 3 bases and J by 7 bases; unmatched bases: 15. The CDR3 totals 17 residues. Germline V lookup: CDR1 KGHSH, CDR2 LQKENI. The CDR3 nucleotides are TGTGCCAGCTCACCCCCGGCGGCGCTAGGGGGCCTAAATGAGCAGTTCTTC. Translated: CASSPPAALGGLNEQFF.

The chain has TRBV10-3 and TRBJ2-1; weak D call: TRBD2 (6 bases). The CDR3 consists of 13 residues. Germline V gives CDR1 ENHRY, CDR2 SYGVKD. V shed 3 bases and J shed 9 bases, with 12 bases lying between them. CDR3 protein: CAISDSAAGEQFF. In nucleotides, the CDR3 is TGTGCCATCAGTGATTCAGCAGCGGGTGAGCAGTTCTTC.

This clone was counted between two and nine times. The V and J genes are TRBV7-3 and TRBJ2-5; D unclear. Near its end, the DNA agrees better with TRBJ2-7, so the J call may be wrong. CDR1 is SGHTA and CDR2 is FQGTGA in the germline V gene. This CDR3 comprises 14 residues. CDR3 in amino acids: CASSLTAAAYEQYF. For the CDR3, the DNA is TGTGCCAGCAGCTTAACGGCGGCAGCCTACGAGCAGTACTTC.

V is TRBV7-9 and J is TRBJ2-7; a possible D gene is TRBD2 (5 bases). The CDR3 has 11 residues. The germline CDR1 and CDR2 sequences are SEHNR and FQNEAQ (reference sequence). The V end was cut by 5 bases, the J end by 12 bases, with 14 bases between. CDR3 DNA: TGTGCCAGCAGCCACGCCGGGAACCTGTACTTC. Translated: CASSHAGNLYF. The full variable domain, its missing parts supplied by reference TRBV7-9 and TRBJ2-7, is DTGVSQNPRHKITKRGQNVTFRCDPISEHNRLYWYRQTLGQGPEFLTYFQNEAQLEKSRLLSDRFSAERPKGSFSTLEIQRTEQGDSAMYLCASSHAGNLYFGPGTRLTVT.

The chain has TRBV7-2 and TRBJ2-5; TRBD1 matches at 7 bases. Germline CDR1 reads SGHTA; CDR2 reads FQGNSA. V gave up 5 bases and J gave up 5 bases; unmatched junction bases: 23. The CDR3 has 19 residues. The CDR3 here is CASSAARDSTAKLFETQYF. The CDR3 DNA reads TGTGCCAGCAGCGCAGCCCGGGACAGTACCGCTAAATTGTTTGAGACCCAGTACTTC.